This paragraph reports one TCR beta chain. This specimen belongs to a study of blood T cell repertoires in COVID-19. Study background: T cells, B-cell-depleted T cells, or PBMCs provided the cDNA or gDNA that served as material.

Assay: immunoSEQ multiplex PCR; the TCRdb copy retains only in-frame clones and omits some. The table lists approximately 170,000 clones, roughly 84% of them singletons. Trimming removed 7 bases from V and 5 bases from J, with 17 bases in between. CDR3 length: 14 residues. CDR1 and CDR2 (germline): MNHEY, SVGAGI. Sequenced material: peripheral blood. This chain joins TRBV6-5 and TRBJ1-1, with D possibly being TRBD1 (6 bases). The origin of this receptor is a man in his 60s who had recovered from COVID-19. The CDR3 coding sequence is TGTGCCAGCAACCAACGGGCAGGGGAGACTGAAGCTTTCTTT. Translating gives CASNQRAGETEAFF.